The TCR beta chain described here comes from a study of regulatory T cells in long-lasting Graves disease. Study-level points and caveats: Not thyroid tissue but only peripheral blood was studied.

As for time point: newly diagnosed GD, antithyroid drugs for less than 3 months. PBMCs provided the RNA from which the TCR library was made. Doctors identified Graves' disease using the American Thyroid Association guidelines. Arm-PCR of CDR3 regions and iRepertoire HTBI primers were used to build TCR beta libraries. MiXCR was run by TCRdb on the multiplex PCR reads, yielding one entry per CDR3 protein. The sample records under 250,000 distinct CDR3 sequences, about 19% being singletons. This clonotype was detected ten times or more. The antigen is undetermined. The same sample was also used in a study of T cells in Graves' hyperthyroidism and ophthalmopathy.

The sequences come from peripheral blood mononuclear cells (PBMCs), collected at new diagnosis, from a patient treated with antithyroid drugs. The clonotype originates from a woman in her 30s with Graves disease.

The CDR3 sequence: CSARDLEGYTF. CDR3 sequence (DNA): TGCAGTGCTAGAGATTTAGAGGGCTACACCTTC. V usage is TRBV20-1 and J usage is TRBJ1-2, with D unclear. From germline, CDR1 is DFQATT and CDR2 SNEGSKA (reference sequence). The CDR3 sequence is 11 residues long. Trimming took 0 bases from V and 8 from J, leaving 7 bases between them.